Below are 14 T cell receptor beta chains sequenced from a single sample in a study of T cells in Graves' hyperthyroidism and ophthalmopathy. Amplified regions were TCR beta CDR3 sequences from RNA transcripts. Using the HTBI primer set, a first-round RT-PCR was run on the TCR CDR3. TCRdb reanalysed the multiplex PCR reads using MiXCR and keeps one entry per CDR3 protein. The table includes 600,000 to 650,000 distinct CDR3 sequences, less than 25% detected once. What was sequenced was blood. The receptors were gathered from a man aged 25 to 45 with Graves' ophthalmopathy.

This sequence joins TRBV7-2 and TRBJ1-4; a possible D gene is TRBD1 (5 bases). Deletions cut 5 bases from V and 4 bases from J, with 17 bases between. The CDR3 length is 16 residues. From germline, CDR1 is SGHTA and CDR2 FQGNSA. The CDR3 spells CASSPTGVWDNEKLFF. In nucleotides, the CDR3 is TGTGCCAGCAGCCCTACAGGAGTCTGGGATAATGAAAAACTGTTTTTT.

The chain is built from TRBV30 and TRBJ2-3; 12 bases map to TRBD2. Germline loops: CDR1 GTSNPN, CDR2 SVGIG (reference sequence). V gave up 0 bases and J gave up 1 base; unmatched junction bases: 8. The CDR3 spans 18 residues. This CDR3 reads CAWSVRLAGDPGTDTQYF. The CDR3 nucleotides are TGTGCCTGGAGTGTCCGACTAGCGGGAGACCCTGGCACAGATACGCAGTATTTT.

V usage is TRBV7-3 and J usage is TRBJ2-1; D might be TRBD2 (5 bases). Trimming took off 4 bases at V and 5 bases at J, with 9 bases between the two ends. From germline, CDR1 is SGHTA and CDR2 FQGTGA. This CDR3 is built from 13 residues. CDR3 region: CASSSDWDNEQFF. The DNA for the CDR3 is TGTGCCAGCAGCTCGGACTGGGACAATGAGCAGTTCTTC.

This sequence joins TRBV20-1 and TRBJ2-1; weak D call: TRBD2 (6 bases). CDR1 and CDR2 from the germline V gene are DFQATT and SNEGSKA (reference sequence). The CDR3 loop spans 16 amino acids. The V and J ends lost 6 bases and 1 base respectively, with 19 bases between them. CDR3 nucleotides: TGCAGTGCCGCTGGACGGGGGAGACGATCCTACAATGAGCAGTTCTTC. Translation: CSAAGRGRRSYNEQFF.

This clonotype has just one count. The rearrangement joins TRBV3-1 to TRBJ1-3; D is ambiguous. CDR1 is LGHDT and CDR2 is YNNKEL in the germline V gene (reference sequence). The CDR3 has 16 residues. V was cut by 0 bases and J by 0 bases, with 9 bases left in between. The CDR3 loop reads CASSQDTQFSGNTIYF. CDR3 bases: TGTGCCAGCAGCCAAGATACGCAGTTCTCTGGAAACACCATATATTTT. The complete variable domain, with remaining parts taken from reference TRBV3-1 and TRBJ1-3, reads DTAVSQTPKYLVTQMGNDKSIKCEQNLGHDTMYWYKQDSKKFLKIMFSYNNKELIINETVPNRFSPKSPDKAHLNLHINSLELGDSAVYFCASSQDTQFSGNTIYFGEGSWLTVV.

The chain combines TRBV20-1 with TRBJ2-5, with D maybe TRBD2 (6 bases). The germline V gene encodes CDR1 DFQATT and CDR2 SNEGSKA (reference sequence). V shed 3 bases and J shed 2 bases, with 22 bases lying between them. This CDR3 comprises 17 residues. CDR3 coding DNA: TGCAGTGCTAGGGATATGCGGGAACGGGGTTGGCAAGAGACCCAGTACTTC. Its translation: CSARDMRERGWQETQYF.

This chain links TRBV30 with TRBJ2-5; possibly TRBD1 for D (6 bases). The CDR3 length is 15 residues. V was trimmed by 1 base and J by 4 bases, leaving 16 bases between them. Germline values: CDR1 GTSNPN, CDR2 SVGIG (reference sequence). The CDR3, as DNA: TGTGCCTGGAGTGCCGCGGACAGAGTGGGAGAGACCCAGTACTTC. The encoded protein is CAWSAADRVGETQYF.

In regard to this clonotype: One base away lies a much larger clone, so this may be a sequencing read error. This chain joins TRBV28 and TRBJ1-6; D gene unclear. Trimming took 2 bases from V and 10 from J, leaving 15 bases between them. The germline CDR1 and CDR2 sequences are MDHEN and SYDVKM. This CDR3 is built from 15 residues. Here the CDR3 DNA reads TGTGCCAGCAGTTTAATAAGGTGGGGAGAATCACCCCTCCACTTT. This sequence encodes CASSLIRWGESPLHF.

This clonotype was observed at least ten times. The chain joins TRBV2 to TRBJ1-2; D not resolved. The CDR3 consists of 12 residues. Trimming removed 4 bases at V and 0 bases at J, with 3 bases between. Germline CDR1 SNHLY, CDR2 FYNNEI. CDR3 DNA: TGTGCCAGCAGTGTGGCTAACTATGGCTACACCTTC. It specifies CASSVANYGYTF.

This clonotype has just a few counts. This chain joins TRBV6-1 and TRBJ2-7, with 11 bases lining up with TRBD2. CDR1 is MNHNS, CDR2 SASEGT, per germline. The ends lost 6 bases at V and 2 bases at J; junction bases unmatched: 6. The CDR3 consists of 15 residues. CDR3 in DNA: TGTGCCAGCAGACAACTAGCGGGGGACACCTACGAGCAGTACTTC. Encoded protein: CASRQLAGDTYEQYF.

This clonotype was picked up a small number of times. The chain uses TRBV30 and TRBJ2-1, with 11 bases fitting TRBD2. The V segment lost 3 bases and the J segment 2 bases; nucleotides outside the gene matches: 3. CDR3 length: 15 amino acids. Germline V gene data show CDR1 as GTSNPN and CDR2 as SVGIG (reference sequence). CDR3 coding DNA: TGTGCCTGGAGCCCGGGACTAGCGGCCTACAATGAGCAGTTCTTC. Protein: CAWSPGLAAYNEQFF.

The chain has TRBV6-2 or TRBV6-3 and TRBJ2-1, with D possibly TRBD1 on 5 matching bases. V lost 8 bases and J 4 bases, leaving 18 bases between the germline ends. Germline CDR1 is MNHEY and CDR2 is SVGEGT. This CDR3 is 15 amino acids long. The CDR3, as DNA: TGTGCCAGCTCCTTGGGGCCTAGAAGTTACAATGAGCAGTTCTTC. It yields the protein CASSLGPRSYNEQFF.

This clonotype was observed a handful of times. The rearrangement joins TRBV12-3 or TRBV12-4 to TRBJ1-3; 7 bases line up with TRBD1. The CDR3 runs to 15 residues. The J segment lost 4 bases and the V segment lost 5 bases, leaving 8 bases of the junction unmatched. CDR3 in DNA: TGTGCCAGCAGTCCGACAGGGAAAAGAGGAAACACCATATATTTT. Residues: CASSPTGKRGNTIYF.

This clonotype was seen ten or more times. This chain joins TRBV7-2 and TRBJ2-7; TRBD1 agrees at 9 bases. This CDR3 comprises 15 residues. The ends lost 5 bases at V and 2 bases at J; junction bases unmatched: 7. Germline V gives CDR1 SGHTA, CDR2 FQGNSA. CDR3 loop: CASSTRTGVPYEQYF. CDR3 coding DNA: TGTGCCAGCAGCACCAGGACAGGGGTTCCCTACGAGCAGTACTTC.